The 3 T cell receptor beta chains listed next were all sequenced from one sample in a study of T cell responses to AZD1222 COVID-19 vaccine. TCRdb's copy holds only in-frame clones and misses some; the assay was immunoSEQ multiplex PCR. The table shows 90,000 to 150,000 clones, with roughly 90% occurring only once. The input for sequencing was peripheral blood, taken on day 0 of AZD1222 vaccination. The receptors come from an adult in good health.

V usage is TRBV19 and J usage is TRBJ2-7, with D unresolved. Trimming removed 5 bases from V and 0 bases from J, with 14 bases in between. Germline CDR1 LNHDA, CDR2 SQIVND (reference sequence). The CDR3 runs 15 residues. This CDR3 is CASSPDWSPSYEQYF. The CDR3 DNA sequence: TGTGCCAGTAGTCCCGACTGGTCCCCCTCCTACGAGCAGTACTTC.

The chain combines TRBV19 with TRBJ1-2, with 8 bases fitting TRBD1. Germline V gene sequence: CDR1 LNHDA, CDR2 SQIVND (reference sequence). Losses at the gene ends were 0 bases for V and 0 bases for J; bases not matched to a gene: 9. The CDR3 contains 18 residues. The CDR3 here is CASSIDVGDRYTNYGYTF. The CDR3 nucleotides read TGTGCCAGTAGTATAGATGTGGGGGACAGGTATACTAACTATGGCTACACCTTC.

The chain has TRBV7-3 and TRBJ1-1; no reliable D call. This CDR3 has 13 residues. Germline values: CDR1 SGHTA, CDR2 FQGTGA. Deletions cut 5 bases from V and 2 bases from J, with 9 bases between. The CDR3 DNA reads as TGTGCCAGCAGCCGGACGGTTAACACTGAAGCTTTCTTT. This translates into CASSRTVNTEAFF.